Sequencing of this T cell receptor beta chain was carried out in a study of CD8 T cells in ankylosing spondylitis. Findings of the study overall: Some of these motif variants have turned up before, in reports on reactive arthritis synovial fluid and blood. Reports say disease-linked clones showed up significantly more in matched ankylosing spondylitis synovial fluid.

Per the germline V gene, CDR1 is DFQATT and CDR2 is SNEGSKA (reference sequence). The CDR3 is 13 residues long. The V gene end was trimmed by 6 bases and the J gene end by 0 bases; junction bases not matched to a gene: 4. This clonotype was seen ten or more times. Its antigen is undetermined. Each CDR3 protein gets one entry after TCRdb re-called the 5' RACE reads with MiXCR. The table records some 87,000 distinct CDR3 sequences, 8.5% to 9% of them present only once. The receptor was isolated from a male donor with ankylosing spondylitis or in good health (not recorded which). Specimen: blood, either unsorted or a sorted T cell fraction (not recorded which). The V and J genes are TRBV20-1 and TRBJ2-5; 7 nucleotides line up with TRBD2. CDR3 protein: CSAPLADQETQYF. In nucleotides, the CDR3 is TGCAGTGCGCCCCTAGCGGACCAAGAGACCCAGTACTTC.